This T cell receptor beta chain was retrieved from a study of cytomegalovirus exposure and HLA in healthy donors. Study at large: The 120 or so validation repertoires used a platform that matched the one used for the approximately 700 first-cohort repertoires, as a later analysis reported.

The method was immunoSEQ multiplex PCR; TCRdb's version includes in-frame clones alone and lacks a portion of them. The sample holds 65,000 or so clones; around 95% are singletons and the top ten take about 4.2%. Notes on the study in general: Three of the chains that were CMV-associated were confirmed in vitro to be specific for CMV antigens. According to reports, the classifier identified cytomegalovirus status with high specificity and sensitivity.

About this clone: Its antigen remains unidentified.

The CDR3 extends over 17 amino acids. Looked up from germline, CDR1 is LGHNA and CDR2 is YNFKEQ. V was pared by 1 base and J by 4 bases, with 9 bases of the junction left unmatched. The gene calls are TRBV4-2 and TRBJ2-7, with 11 bases fitting TRBD2. This receptor was obtained from a young man in good health and CMV-seropositive. Sequencing was performed on PBMCs. The CDR3 sequence: CASSQGLAGGVVYEQYF. DNA of the CDR3: TGTGCCAGCAGCCAAGGGCTAGCGGGAGGCGTAGTGTACGAGCAGTACTTC.